This TCR beta chain was sequenced during a study of blood T cell repertoires in COVID-19. CDR1 and CDR2 (germline): SGHAT, FQNNGV. There are 13 residues in the CDR3. The V end was cut by 8 bases, the J end by 4 bases, with 12 bases between. TCRdb's table, derived via immunoSEQ multiplex PCR, lists solely in-frame clones and lacks some. The sample has nearly 70,000 clones; roughly 90% are singletons. One Seattle source followed patients from active infection through their disease course. This clone showed up just a few times. The sequencing input was peripheral blood. This TCR derives from a man aged 35 to 55 with COVID-19, enrolled during active disease. V gene TRBV11-2 combines with J gene TRBJ1-3; D is ambiguous. The CDR3 DNA reads as TGTGCCAGCGAATCCGTCAGAGGAAACACCATATATTTT. Residues: CASESVRGNTIYF.